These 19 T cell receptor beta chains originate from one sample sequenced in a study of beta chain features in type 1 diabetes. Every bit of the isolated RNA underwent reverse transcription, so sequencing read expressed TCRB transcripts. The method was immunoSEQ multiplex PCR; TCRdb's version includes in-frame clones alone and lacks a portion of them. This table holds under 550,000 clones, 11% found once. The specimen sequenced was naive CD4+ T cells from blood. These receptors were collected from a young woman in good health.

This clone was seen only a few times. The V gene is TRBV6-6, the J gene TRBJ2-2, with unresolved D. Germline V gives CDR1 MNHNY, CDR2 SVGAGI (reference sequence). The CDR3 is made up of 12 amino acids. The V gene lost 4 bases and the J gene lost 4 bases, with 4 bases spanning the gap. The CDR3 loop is CASSLRTGELFF. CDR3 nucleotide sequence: TGTGCCAGCAGTTTACGCACCGGGGAGCTGTTTTTT.

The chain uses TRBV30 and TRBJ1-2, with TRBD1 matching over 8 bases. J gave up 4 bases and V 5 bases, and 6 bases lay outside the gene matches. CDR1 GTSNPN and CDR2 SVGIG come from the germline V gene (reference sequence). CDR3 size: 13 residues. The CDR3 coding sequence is TGTGCCTGGCGGTCGGGACAGGTCTATGGCTACACCTTC. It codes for CAWRSGQVYGYTF.

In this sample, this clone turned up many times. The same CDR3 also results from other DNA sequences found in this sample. In DNA form, the CDR3 reads TGCAGCGTTGCAGGGTACAATGAGCAGTTCTTC. Protein: CSVAGYNEQFF. This chain joins TRBV29-1 and TRBJ2-1, with D possibly matching TRBD1 (5 bases). The CDR3 is made up of 11 amino acids. Germline CDR1 reads SQVTM; CDR2 reads ANQGSEA. V was pared by 4 bases and J by 4 bases, with 5 bases between.

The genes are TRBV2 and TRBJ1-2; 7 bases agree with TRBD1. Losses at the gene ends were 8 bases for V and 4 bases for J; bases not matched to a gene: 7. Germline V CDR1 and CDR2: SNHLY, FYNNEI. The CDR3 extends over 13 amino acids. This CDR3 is CASASGGPYGYTF. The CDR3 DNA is TGTGCCAGCGCTTCAGGGGGACCCTATGGCTACACCTTC.

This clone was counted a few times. CDR3 DNA sequence: TGTGCCATCAGTGGAACAGGCGGAGCAGGGGGCAAAGGGACCCAGTACTTC. As protein: CAISGTGGAGGKGTQYF. The chain couples TRBV10-3 to TRBJ2-5; 8 nucleotides match TRBD1. Looked up from germline, CDR1 is ENHRY and CDR2 is SYGVKD. This CDR3 contains 17 residues. V trimming: 4 bases; J trimming: 7 bases; junction bases outside the gene matches: 17.

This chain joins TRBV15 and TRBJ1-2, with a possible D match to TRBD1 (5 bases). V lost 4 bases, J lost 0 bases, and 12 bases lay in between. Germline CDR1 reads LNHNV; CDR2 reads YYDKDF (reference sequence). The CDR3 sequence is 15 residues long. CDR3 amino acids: CATSNPRVANYGYTF. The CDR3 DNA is TGTGCCACCAGCAACCCCAGGGTAGCTAACTATGGCTACACCTTC.

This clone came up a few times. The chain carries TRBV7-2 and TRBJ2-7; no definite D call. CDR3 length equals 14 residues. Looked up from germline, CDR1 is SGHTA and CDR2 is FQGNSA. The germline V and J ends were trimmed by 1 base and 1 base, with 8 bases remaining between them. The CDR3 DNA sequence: TGTGCCAGCAGCTTAGGTTTGGGGTCCTACGAGCAGTACGTC. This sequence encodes CASSLGLGSYEQYV.

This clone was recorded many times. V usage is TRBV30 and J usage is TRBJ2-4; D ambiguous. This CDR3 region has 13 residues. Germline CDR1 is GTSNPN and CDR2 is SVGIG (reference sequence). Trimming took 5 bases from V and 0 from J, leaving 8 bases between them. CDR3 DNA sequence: TGTGCCTGGTGTAGCCAAGCCAAAAACATTCAGTACTTC. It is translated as CAWCSQAKNIQYF.

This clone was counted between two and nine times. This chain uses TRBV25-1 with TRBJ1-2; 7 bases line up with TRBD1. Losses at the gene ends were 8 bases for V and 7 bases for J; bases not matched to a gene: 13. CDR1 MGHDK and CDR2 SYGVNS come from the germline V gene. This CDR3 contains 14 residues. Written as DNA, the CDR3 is TGTGCCAGCTACCGAGGAGGGGGCGAGGGTGGCTACACCTTC. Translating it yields CASYRGGGEGGYTF.

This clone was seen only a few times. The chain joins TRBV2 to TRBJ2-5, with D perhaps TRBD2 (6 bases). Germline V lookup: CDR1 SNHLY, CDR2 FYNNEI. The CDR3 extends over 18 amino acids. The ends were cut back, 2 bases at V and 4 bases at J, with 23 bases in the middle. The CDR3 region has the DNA TGTGCCAGCAGTGAAAGCCCCCCCTCCGTTCTGGGGGGAGAGACCCAGTACTTC. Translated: CASSESPPSVLGGETQYF.

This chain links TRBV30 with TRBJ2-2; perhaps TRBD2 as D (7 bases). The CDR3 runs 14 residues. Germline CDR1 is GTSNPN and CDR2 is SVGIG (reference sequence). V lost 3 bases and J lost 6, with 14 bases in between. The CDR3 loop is CAWRGGPHAGELFF. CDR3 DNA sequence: TGTGCCTGGAGGGGGGGGCCACATGCCGGGGAGCTGTTTTTT.

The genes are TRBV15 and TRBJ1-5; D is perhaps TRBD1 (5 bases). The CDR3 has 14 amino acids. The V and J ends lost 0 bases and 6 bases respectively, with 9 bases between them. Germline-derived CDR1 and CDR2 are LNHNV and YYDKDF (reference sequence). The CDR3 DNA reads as TGTGCCACCAGCAGAGAGGCAGGGTCTCAGCCCCAGCATTTT. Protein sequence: CATSREAGSQPQHF.

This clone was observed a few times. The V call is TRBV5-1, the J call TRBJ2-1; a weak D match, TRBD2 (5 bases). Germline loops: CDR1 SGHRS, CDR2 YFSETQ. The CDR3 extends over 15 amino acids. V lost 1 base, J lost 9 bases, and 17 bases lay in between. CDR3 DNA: TGCGCCAGCAGCTTGCTGGCTTCGGCGGGCCGTGAGCAGTTCTTC. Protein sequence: CASSLLASAGREQFF.

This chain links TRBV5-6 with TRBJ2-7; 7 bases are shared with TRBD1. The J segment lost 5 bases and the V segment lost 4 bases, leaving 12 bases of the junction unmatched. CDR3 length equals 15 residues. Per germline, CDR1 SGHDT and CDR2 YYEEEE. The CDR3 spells CASSTDRVLFHEQYV. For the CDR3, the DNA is TGTGCCAGCAGCACTGACAGGGTACTTTTCCACGAGCAGTACGTC.

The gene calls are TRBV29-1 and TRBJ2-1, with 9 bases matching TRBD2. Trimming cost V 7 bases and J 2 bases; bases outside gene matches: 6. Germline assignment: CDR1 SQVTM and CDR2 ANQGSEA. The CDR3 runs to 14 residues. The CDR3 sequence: CSGNIAGAYNEQFF. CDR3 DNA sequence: TGCAGCGGCAACATAGCGGGAGCCTACAATGAGCAGTTCTTC.

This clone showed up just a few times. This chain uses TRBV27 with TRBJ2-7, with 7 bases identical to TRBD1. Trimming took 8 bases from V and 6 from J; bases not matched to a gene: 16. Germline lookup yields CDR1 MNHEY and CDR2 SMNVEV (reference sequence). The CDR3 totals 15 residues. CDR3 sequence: CASCRDSPCRGEQYV. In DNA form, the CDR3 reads TGTGCCAGCTGCCGGGACAGCCCTTGCCGAGGCGAGCAGTACGTC.

The chain's CDR3 is CASSQSALAGGQETQYF. In DNA, the CDR3 is TGTGCCAGCAGCCAAAGCGCCCTAGCGGGGGGGCAAGAGACCCAGTACTTC. This chain joins TRBV7-6 and TRBJ2-5; 12 nucleotides agree with TRBD2. Germline V gene lookup returns CDR1 SGHVS and CDR2 FNYEAQ. V gave up 5 bases and J gave up 2 bases; unmatched junction bases: 9. This CDR3 is 17 amino acids long.

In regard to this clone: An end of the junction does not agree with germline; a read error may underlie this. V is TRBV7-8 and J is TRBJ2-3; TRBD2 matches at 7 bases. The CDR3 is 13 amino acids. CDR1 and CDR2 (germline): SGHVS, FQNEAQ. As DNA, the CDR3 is TGTGCCAGCAGCTTAGCGATGACTAGCTGGAGGCATTTT. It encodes CASSLAMTSWRHF.

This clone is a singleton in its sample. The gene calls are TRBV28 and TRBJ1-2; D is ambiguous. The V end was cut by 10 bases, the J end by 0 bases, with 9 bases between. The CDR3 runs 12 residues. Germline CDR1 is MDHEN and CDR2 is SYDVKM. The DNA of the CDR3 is TGTGCCACCAGGTCTCCTAACTATGGCTACACCTTC. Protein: CATRSPNYGYTF.